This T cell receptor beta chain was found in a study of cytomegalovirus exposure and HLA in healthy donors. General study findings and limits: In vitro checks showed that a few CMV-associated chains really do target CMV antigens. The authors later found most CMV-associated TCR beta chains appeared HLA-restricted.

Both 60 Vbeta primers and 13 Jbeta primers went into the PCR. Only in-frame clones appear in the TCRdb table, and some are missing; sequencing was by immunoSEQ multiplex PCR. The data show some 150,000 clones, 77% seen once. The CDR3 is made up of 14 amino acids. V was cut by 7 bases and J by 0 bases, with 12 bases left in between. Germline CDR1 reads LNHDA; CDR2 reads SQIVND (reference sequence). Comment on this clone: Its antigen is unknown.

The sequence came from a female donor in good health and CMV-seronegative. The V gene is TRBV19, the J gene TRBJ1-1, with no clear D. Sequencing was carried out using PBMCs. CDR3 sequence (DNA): TGTGCCAGTACCCCCCCGAGGGTGAACACTGAAGCTTTCTTT. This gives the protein CASTPPRVNTEAFF.